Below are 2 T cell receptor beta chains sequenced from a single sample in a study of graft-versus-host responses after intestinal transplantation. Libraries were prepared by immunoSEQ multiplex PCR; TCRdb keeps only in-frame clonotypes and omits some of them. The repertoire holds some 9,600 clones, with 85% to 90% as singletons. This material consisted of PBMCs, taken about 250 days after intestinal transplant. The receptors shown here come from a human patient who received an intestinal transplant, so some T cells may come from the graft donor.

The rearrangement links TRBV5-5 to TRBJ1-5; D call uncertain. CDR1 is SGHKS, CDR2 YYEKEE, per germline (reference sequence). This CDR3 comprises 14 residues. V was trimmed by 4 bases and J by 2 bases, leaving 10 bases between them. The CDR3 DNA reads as TGTGCCAGCAGCCGTAACTTTGGCAATCAGCCCCAGCATTTT. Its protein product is CASSRNFGNQPQHF.

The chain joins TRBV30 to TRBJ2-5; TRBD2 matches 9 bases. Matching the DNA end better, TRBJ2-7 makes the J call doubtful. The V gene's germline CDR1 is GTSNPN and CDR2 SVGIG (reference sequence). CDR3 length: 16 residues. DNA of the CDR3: TGTGCCTGGAGCCAGGGGACTAGCATCCGCTCCTACGAGCAGTACTTC. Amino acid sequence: CAWSQGTSIRSYEQYF.